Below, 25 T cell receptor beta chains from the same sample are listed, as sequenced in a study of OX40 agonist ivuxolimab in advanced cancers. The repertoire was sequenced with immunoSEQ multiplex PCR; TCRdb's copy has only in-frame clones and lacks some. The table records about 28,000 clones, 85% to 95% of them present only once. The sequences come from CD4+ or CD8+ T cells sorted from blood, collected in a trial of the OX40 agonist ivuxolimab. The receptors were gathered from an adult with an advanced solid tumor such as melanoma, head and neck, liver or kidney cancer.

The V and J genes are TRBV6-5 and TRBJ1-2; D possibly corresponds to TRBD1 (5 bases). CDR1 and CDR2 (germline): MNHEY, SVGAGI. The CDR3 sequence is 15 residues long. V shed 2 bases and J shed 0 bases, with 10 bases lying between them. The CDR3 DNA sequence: TGTGCCAGCAGTTACGGGGCAGAGTCTAACTATGGCTACACCTTC. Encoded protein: CASSYGAESNYGYTF.

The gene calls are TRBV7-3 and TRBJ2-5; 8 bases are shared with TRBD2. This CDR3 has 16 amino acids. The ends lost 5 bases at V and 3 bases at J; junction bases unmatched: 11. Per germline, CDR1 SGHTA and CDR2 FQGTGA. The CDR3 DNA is TGTGCCAGCAGCGCCCGCACCGGGACTAGGGAAGAGACCCAGTACTTC. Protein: CASSARTGTREETQYF. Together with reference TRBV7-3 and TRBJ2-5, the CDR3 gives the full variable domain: GAGVSQTPSNKVTEKGKYVELRCDPISGHTALYWYRQSLGQGPEFLIYFQGTGAADDSGLPNDRFFAVRPEGSVSTLKIQRTERGDSAVYLCASSARTGTREETQYFGPGTRLLVL.

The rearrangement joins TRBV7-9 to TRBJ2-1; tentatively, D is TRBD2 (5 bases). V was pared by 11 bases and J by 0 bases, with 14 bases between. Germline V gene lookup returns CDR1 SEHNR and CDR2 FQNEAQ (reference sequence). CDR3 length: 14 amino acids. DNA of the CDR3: TGTGCCGGATCGGGGTCGAGCTCCTACAATGAGCAGTTCTTC. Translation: CAGSGSSSYNEQFF.

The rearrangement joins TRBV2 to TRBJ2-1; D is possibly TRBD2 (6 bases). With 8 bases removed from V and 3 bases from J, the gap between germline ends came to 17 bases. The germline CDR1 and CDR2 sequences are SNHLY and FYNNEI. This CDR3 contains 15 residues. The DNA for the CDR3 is TGTGCCAGCGAGGTAGCGGATACCTACTACAATGAGCAGTTCTTC. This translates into CASEVADTYYNEQFF.

Written as DNA, the CDR3 is TGCGCCAGCAGTGAGTCCCCCTACGAGCAGTACTTC. Protein: CASSESPYEQYF. This chain links TRBV10-1 with TRBJ2-5; no reliable D call. The DNA matches TRBJ2-7 better at its end, which makes the J call doubtful. The length of the CDR3 is 12 residues. CDR1 is WNHNN and CDR2 is SYGVQD in the germline V gene (reference sequence).

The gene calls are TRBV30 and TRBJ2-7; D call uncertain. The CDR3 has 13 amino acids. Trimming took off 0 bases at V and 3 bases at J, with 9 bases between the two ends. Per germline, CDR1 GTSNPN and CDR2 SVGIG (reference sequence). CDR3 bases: TGTGCCTGGAGTGTAGCCGGAAACTACGAGCAGTACTTC. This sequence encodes CAWSVAGNYEQYF.

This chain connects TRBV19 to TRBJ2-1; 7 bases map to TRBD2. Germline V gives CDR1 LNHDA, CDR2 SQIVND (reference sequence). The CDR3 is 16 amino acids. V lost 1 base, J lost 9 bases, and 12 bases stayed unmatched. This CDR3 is CASSIVCGPGGCEQFF. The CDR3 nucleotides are TGTGCCAGTAGTATAGTTTGCGGCCCGGGGGGTTGTGAGCAGTTCTTC.

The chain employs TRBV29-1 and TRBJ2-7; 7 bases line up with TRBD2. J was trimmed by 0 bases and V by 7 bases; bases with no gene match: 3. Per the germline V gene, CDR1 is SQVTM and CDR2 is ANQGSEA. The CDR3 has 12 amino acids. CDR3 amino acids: CSGRGDSYEQYF. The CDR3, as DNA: TGCAGCGGCCGGGGGGACTCCTACGAGCAGTACTTC.

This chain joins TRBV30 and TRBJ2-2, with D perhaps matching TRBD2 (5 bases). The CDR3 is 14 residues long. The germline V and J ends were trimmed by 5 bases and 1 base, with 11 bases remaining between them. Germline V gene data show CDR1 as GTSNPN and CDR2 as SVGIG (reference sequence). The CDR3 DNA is TGTGCCTGGGCCTACGAGGGGAACACCGGGGAGCTGTTTTTT. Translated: CAWAYEGNTGELFF.

CDR3 in amino acids: CASSLVYTRGEQYF. The CDR3 DNA follows: TGTGCCAGCAGCTTGGTGTACACCCGAGGCGAGCAGTACTTC. This sequence joins TRBV5-6 and TRBJ2-7, with D unclear. V was cut by 0 bases and J by 6 bases, with 13 bases left in between. The CDR3 extends over 14 amino acids. Germline V gene lookup returns CDR1 SGHDT and CDR2 YYEEEE.

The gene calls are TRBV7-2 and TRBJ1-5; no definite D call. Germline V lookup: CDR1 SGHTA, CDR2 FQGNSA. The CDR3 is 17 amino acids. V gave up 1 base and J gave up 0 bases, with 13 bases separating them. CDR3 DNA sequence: TGTGCCAGCAGCTTAGTGATTGGGAGCAATAGCAATCAGCCCCAGCATTTT. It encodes CASSLVIGSNSNQPQHF.

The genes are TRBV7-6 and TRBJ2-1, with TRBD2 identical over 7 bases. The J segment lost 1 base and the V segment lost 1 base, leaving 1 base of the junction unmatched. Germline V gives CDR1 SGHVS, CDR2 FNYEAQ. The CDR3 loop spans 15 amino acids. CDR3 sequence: CASSLDSGSYNEQFF. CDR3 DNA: TGTGCCAGCAGCTTAGATAGCGGGTCCTACAATGAGCAGTTCTTC.

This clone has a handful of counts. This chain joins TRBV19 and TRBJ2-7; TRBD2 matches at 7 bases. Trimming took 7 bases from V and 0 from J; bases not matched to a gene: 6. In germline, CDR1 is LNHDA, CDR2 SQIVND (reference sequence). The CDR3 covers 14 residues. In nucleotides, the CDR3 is TGTGCCAGTACACGGGAGGCGAGCTCCTACGAGCAGTACTTC. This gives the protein CASTREASSYEQYF.

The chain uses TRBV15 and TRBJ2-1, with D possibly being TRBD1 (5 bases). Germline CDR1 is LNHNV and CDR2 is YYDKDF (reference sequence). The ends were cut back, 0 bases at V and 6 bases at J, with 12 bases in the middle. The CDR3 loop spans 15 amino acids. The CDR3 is CATSRDWGSSNEQFF. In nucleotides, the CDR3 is TGTGCCACCAGCAGAGATTGGGGCTCAAGCAATGAGCAGTTCTTC.

CDR3 nucleotides: TGCGCCAGCAGCGTCCAGCAGGGGGCCTCCAATGAGCAGTTCTTC. It is translated as CASSVQQGASNEQFF. The rearrangement uses TRBV5-1 and TRBJ2-1; 8 positions match TRBD1. The CDR3 has 15 residues. V was clipped by 4 bases and J by 6 bases; unmatched bases: 9. Germline V gives CDR1 SGHRS, CDR2 YFSETQ.

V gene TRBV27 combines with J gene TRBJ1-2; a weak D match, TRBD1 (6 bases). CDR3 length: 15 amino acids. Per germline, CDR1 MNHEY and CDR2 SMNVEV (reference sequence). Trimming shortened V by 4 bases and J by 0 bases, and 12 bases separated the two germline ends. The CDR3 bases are TGTGCCAGCAGTTGGTCGGCAGGGGCTAACTATGGCTACACCTTC. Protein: CASSWSAGANYGYTF.

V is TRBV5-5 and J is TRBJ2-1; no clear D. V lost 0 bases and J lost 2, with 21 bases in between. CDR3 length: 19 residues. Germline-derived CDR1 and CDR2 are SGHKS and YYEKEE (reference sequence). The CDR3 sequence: CASSLEDILPPIAYNEQFF. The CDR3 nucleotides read TGTGCCAGCAGCTTGGAGGATATACTCCCACCAATCGCCTACAATGAGCAGTTCTTC.

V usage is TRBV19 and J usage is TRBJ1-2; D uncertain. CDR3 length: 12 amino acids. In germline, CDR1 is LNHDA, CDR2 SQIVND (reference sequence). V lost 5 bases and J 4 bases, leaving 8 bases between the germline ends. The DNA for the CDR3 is TGTGCCAGTAGTTCTGGACTCTATGGCTACACCTTC. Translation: CASSSGLYGYTF. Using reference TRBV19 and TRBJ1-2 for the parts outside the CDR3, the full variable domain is DGGITQSPKYLFRKEGQNVTLSCEQNLNHDAMYWYRQDPGQGLRLIYYSQIVNDFQKGDIAEGYSVSREKKESFPLTVTSAQKNPTAFYLCASSSGLYGYTFGSGTRLTVV.

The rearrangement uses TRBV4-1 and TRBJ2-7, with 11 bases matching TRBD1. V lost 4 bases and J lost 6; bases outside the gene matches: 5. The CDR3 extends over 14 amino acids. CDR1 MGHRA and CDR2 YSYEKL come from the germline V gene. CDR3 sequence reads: CASSLGTGGIEQYF. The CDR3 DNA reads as TGCGCCAGCAGCCTAGGGACAGGGGGTATCGAGCAGTACTTC.

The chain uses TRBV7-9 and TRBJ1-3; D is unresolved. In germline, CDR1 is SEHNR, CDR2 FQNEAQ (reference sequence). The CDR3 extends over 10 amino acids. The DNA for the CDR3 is TGTGTGACCTCTGGAAACACCATATATTTT. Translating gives CVTSGNTIYF.

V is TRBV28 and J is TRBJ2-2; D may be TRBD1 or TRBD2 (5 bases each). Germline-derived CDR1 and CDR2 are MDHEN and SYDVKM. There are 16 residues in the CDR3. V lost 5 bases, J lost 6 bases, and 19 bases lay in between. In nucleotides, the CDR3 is TGTGCCAGCAGTGACCGAGGACTGGGGGTGGCCGGGGAGCTGTTTTTT. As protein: CASSDRGLGVAGELFF.

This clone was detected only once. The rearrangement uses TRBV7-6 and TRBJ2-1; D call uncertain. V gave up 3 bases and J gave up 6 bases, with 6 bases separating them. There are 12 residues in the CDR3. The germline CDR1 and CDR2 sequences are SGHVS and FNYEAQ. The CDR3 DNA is TGTGCCAGCAGCTTCCCCGGCAATGAGCAGTTCTTC. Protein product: CASSFPGNEQFF. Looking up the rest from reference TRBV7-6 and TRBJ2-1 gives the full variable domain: GAGVSQSPRYKVTKRGQDVALRCDPISGHVSLYWYRQALGQGPEFLTYFNYEAQQDKSGLPNDRFSAERPEGSISTLTIQRTEQRDSAMYRCASSFPGNEQFFGPGTRLTVL.

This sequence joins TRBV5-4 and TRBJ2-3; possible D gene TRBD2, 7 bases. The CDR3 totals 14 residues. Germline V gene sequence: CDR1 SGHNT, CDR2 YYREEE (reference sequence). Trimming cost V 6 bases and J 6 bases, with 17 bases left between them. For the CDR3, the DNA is TGTGCCAGCACCCCGGGGGGCCCCCCCGATACGCAGTATTTT. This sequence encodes CASTPGGPPDTQYF.

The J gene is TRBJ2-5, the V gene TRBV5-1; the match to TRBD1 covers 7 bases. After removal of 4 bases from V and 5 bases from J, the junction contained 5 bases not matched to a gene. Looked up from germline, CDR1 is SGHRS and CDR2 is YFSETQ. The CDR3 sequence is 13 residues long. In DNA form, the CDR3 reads TGCGCCAGCAGCCCCGGGACAGAGGAGACCCAGTACTTC. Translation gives CASSPGTEETQYF. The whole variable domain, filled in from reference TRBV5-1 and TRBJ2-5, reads KAGVTQTPRYLIKTRGQQVTLSCSPISGHRSVSWYQQTPGQGLQFLFEYFSETQRNKGNFPGRFSGRQFSNSRSEMNVSTLELGDSALYLCASSPGTEETQYFGPGTRLLVL.

The CDR3 spells CASSDRATNYGYTF. For the CDR3, the DNA is TGTGCCAGCAGTGACAGGGCCACTAACTATGGCTACACCTTC. The chain employs TRBV28 and TRBJ1-2; 7 nucleotides align to TRBD1. Trimming took 5 bases from V and 0 from J; bases not matched to a gene: 3. CDR1 is MDHEN and CDR2 is SYDVKM in the germline V gene. CDR3 length: 14 amino acids.